Given below is one TCR beta chain in context. Its matching antigen is unknown. 200 to 250 ng DNA, around 30,000 T cell genomes, went into each sorted-subset replicate PCR. In the original processing: For the immunoSEQ data, sequences were junction-only without quality scores, so filtering differed. Method: immunoSEQ multiplex PCR; TCRdb's copy keeps in-frame clones and lacks some. Clone size and V and J calls were adopted from that table, with D and trimming inferred from the DNA. The sample records some 1 million clones, roughly 80% being singletons. The sample belongs to a study of shared clonotypes between healthy human individuals. Study at large: Every donor yielded three CD4 naive, three CD4 memory, two CD8 naive and one CD8 memory plate. Study-level results: Clonotypes shared by all four sorted-subset donors had higher generation probabilities than non-shared clonotypes.

With 5 bases removed from V and 7 bases from J, the gap between germline ends came to 12 bases. The CDR3 runs to 13 residues. CDR1 is ENHRY and CDR2 is SYGVKD in the germline V gene. Sequencing was performed on memory CD4+ T cells sorted from blood. As for subset: CD45RA-negative fraction. This chain connects TRBV10-3 to TRBJ2-1, with a tentative D call TRBD2 (5 bases). This receptor was identified in a man aged 18 to 30 in good health. CDR3 bases: TGTGCCATCAGTACTAGGGCTGGGAATGAGCAGTTCTTC. Translation: CAISTRAGNEQFF.